The rows below give T cell receptor beta chains drawn from one sample of a study of identical twins. MiXCR was run by TCRdb on the 5' RACE reads, yielding one entry per CDR3 protein. The sample comprises hundreds of thousands of distinct CDR3 sequences, 5.5% to 6.5% of which are singletons, and around 1.7% rests with the top ten. Sequencing was done on a sample of naive T cells sorted from blood. The receptors come from a man between 18 and 29 years old in good health. The conserved cysteine and the conserved F or W are not part of the CDR3 here. D genes are given only for firm matches.

V: TRBV28; D: NA; J: TRBJ2-2; CDR3: ASNQGSTGELF
V: TRBV11-2; D: TRBD1; J: TRBJ2-7; CDR3: ASSLVQGANYEQY
V: TRBV24-1; D: NA; J: TRBJ2-1; CDR3: ATSEPPSPRQF
V: TRBV9; D: TRBD1; J: TRBJ2-5; CDR3: ASSVGSQGAVETQY
V: TRBV20-1; D: NA; J: TRBJ2-3; CDR3: SAGLPSTDTQY
V: TRBV20-1; D: TRBD1; J: TRBJ2-7; CDR3: SARDPQGATPYEQY
V: TRBV27; D: TRBD2; J: TRBJ2-3; CDR3: ASSLSLAGRTDTQY
V: TRBV20-1; D: TRBD2; J: TRBJ2-1; CDR3: SSPLAGVPSYNEQF
V: TRBV6-1; D: NA; J: TRBJ2-3; CDR3: ASRTRGNSDTQY
V: TRBV6-2/TRBV6-3; D: NA; J: TRBJ1-5; CDR3: AIRGAGEGQPQH
V: TRBV7-6; D: TRBD2; J: TRBJ2-5; CDR3: ASSTVPGGQETQY
V: TRBV9; D: NA; J: TRBJ2-3; CDR3: ASSALAPSTDTQY
V: TRBV4-1; D: NA; J: TRBJ2-1; CDR3: ASSQVGTTYNEQF
V: TRBV7-6; D: NA; J: TRBJ1-3; CDR3: ASSLRADTSPGNTIY
V: TRBV11-2; D: NA; J: TRBJ2-1; CDR3: ASSLEQVNEQF
V: TRBV20-1; D: NA; J: TRBJ2-7; CDR3: SAEFSSYEQY
V: TRBV30; D: NA; J: TRBJ2-1; CDR3: AWKLRTEPRGDEQF
V: TRBV29-1; D: NA; J: TRBJ2-1; CDR3: SVAHTREQF
V: TRBV6-2/TRBV6-3; D: TRBD1; J: TRBJ2-2; CDR3: ASSETGFTGELF
V: TRBV7-6; D: NA; J: TRBJ2-5; CDR3: ASRSQQTTQY
V: TRBV20-1; D: NA; J: TRBJ1-6; CDR3: SARVGANSPLH
V: TRBV6-2/TRBV6-3; D: TRBD2; J: TRBJ2-1; CDR3: ASSQRTSGSSEQF
V: TRBV21-1; D: NA; J: TRBJ2-5; CDR3: ASSMNRNQTAGETQY
V: TRBV12-3/TRBV12-4; D: NA; J: TRBJ2-1; CDR3: ASRQTSPEQF
V: TRBV3-1; D: TRBD1; J: TRBJ1-1; CDR3: ASSPSSGTAAF
V: TRBV6-1; D: NA; J: TRBJ1-2; CDR3: ASSDPRGTVGGYT
V: TRBV24-1; D: TRBD1; J: TRBJ2-7; CDR3: ATSDSTGASYEQY
V: TRBV20-1; D: NA; J: TRBJ1-5; CDR3: SASFENQPQH
V: TRBV7-9; D: NA; J: TRBJ2-1; CDR3: ASSRNSGFSYNEQF